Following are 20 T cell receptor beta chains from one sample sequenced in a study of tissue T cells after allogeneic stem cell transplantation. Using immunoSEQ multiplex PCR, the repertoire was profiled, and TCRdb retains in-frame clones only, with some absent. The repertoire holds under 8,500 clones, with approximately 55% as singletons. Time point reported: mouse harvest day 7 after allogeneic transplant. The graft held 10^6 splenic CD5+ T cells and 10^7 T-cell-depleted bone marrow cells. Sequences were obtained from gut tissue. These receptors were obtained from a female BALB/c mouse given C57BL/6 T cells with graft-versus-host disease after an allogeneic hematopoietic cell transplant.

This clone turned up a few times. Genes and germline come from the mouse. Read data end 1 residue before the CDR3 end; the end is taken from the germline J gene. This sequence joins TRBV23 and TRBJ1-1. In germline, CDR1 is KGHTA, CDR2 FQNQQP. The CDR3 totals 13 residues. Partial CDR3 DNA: TGCTCCAGCAGTCAATCCTCTAGCACAGAAGTCTTC. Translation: CSSSQSSSTEVF. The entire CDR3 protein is CSSSQSSSTEVFF. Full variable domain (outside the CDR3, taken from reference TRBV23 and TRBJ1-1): DAAVTQKPRYLIKMKGQEAEMKCIPEKGHTAVFWYQQKQSKELKFLIYFQNQQPLDQIDMVKERFSAVCPSSSLCSLGIRTCEAEDSALYLCSSSQSSSTEVFFGKGTRLTVV.

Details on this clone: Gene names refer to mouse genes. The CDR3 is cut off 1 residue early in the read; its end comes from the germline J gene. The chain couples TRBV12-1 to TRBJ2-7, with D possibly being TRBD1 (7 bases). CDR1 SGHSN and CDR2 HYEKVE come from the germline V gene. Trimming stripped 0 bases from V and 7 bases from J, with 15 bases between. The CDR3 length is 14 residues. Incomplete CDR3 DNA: TGTGCCAGCTCTCTCGGGAAGGGGGCGCGAGAACAGTAC. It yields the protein CASSLGKGAREQY. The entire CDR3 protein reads CASSLGKGAREQYF.

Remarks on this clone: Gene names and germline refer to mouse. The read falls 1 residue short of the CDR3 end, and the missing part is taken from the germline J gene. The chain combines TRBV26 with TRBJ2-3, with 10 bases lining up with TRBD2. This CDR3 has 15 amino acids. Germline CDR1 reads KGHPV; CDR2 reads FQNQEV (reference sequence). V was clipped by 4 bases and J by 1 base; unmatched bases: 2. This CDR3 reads CASSPGGARAETLYF. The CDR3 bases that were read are TGTGCCAGCAGTCCTGGGGGGGCGCGTGCAGAAACGCTGTAT.

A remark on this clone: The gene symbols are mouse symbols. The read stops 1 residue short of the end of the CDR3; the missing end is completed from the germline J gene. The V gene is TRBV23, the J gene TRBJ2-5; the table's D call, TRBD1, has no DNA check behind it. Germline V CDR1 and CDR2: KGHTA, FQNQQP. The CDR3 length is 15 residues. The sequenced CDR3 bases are TGCTCCAGCAGTTCGGACAGGGTTAACCAAGACACCCAGTAC. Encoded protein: CSSSSDRVNQDTQY. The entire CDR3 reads CSSSSDRVNQDTQYF.

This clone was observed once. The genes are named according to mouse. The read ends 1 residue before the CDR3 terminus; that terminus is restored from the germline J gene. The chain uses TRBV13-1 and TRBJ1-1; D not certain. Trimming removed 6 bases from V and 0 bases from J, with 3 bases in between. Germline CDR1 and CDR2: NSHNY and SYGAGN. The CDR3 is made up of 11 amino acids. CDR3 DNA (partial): TGTGCCAGCATTGCAAACACAGAAGTCTTC. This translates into CASIANTEVF. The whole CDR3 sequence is CASIANTEVFF.

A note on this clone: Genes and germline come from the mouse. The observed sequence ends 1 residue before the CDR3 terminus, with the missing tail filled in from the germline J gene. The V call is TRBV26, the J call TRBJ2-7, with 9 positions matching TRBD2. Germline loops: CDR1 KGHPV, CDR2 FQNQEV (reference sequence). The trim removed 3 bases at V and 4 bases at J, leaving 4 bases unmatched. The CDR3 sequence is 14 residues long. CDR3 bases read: TGTGCCAGCAGTCTTGGCTGGGGGGGTTATGAACAGTAC. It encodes CASSLGWGGYEQY. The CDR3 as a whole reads CASSLGWGGYEQYF.

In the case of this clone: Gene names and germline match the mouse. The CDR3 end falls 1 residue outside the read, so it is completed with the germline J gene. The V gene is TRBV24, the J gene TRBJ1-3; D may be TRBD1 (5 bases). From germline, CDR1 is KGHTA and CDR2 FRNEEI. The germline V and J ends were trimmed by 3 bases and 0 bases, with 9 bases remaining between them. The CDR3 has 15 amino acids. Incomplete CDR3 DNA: TGTGCCAGCAGTCTAAGGACAACTTCTGGAAATACGCTCTAT. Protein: CASSLRTTSGNTLY. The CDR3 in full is CASSLRTTSGNTLYF.

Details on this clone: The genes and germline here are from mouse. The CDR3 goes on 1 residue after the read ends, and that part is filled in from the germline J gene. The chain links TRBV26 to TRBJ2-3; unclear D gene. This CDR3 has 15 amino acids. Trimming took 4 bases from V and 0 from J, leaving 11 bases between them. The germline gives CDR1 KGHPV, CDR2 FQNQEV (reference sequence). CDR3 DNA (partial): TGTGCCAGCAGTCGTCTCGAGGTCAGTGCAGAAACGCTGTAT. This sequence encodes CASSRLEVSAETLY. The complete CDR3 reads CASSRLEVSAETLYF. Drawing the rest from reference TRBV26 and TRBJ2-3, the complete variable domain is NSKVIQTPRYLVKGQGQKAKMRCIPEKGHPVVFWYQQNKNNEFKFLINFQNQEVLQQIDMTEKRFSAECPSNSPCSLEIQSSEAGDSALYLCASSRLEVSAETLYFGSGTRLTVL.

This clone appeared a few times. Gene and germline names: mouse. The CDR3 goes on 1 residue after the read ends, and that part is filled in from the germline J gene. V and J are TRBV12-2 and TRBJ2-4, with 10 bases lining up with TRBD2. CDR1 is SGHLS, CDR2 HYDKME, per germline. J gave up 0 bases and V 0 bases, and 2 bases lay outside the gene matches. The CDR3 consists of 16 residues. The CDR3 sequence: CASSLGLGVSQNTLYF. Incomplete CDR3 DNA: TGTGCCAGCTCTCTCGGACTGGGGGTTAGTCAAAACACCTTGTAC.

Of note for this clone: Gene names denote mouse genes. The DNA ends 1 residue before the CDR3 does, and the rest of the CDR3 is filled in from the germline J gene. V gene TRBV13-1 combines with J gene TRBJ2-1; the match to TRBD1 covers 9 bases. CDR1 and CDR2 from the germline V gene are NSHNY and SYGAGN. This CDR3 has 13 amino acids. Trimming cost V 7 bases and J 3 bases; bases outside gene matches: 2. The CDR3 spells CASRTGAYAEQFF. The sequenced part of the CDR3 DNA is TGTGCCAGCCGGACAGGGGCCTATGCTGAGCAGTTC.

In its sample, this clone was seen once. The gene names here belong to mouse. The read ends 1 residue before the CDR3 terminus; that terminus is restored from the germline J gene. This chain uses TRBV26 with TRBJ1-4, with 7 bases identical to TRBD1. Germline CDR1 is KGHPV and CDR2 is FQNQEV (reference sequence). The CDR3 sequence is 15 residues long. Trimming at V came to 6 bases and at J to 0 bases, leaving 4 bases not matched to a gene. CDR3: CASSRGGISNERLFF. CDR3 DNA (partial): TGTGCCAGCAGCAGGGGGGGAATTTCCAACGAAAGATTATTT.

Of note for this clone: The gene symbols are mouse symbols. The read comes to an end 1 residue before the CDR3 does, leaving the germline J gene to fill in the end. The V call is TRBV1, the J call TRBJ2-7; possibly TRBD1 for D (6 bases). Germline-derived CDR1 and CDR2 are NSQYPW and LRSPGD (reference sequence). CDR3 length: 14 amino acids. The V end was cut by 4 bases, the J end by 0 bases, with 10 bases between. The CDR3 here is CTCSGTAVSYEQYF. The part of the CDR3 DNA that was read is TGCACCTGCAGTGGGACAGCTGTCTCCTATGAACAGTAC.

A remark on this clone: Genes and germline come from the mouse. Incomplete CDR3 DNA: TGTGCAAGCAGTGTACAGGGAGGCGCAGAAACGCTGTAT. It codes for CASSVQGGAETLY. The whole CDR3 protein is CASSVQGGAETLYF. The chain is built from TRBV16 and TRBJ2-3; D perhaps matches TRBD1 (6 bases). The CDR3 is cut off 1 residue early in the read; its end comes from the germline J gene. Deletions cut 6 bases from V and 3 bases from J, with 13 bases between. This CDR3 contains 14 residues. Per the germline V gene, CDR1 is SGHSA and CDR2 is FRNQAP. Full variable domain (remainder filled in from reference TRBV16 and TRBJ2-3): NAGVIQTPRHKVTGKGQEATLWCEPISGHSAVFWYRQTIVQGLEFLTYFRNQAPIDDSGMPKERFSAQMPNQSHSTLKIQSTQPQDSAVYLCASSVQGGAETLYFGSGTRLTVL.

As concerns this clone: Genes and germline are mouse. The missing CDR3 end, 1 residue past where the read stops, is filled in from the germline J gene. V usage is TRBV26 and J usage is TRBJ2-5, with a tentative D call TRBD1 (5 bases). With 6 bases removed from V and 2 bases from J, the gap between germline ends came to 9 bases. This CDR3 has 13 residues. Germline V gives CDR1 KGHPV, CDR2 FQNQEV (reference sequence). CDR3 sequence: CASSRQFQDTQYF. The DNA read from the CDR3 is TGTGCCAGCAGCCGACAGTTCCAAGACACCCAGTAC.

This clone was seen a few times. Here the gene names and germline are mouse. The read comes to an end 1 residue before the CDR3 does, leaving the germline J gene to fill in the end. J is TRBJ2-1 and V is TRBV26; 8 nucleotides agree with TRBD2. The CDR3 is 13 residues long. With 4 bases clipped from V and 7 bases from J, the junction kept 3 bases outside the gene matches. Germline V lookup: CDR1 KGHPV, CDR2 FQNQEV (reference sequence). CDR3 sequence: CASSQTGGAEQFF. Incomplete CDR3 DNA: TGTGCCAGCAGTCAAACTGGGGGAGCTGAGCAGTTC. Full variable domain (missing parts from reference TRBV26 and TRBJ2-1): NSKVIQTPRYLVKGQGQKAKMRCIPEKGHPVVFWYQQNKNNEFKFLINFQNQEVLQQIDMTEKRFSAECPSNSPCSLEIQSSEAGDSALYLCASSQTGGAEQFFGPGTRLTVL.

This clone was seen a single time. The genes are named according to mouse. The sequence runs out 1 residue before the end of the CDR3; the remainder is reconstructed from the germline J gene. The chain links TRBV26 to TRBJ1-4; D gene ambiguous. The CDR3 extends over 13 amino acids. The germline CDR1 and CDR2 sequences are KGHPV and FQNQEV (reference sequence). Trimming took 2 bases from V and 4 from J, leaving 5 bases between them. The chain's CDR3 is CASSLHNNERLFF. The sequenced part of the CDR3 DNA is TGTGCCAGCAGTCTGCACAACAACGAAAGATTATTT.

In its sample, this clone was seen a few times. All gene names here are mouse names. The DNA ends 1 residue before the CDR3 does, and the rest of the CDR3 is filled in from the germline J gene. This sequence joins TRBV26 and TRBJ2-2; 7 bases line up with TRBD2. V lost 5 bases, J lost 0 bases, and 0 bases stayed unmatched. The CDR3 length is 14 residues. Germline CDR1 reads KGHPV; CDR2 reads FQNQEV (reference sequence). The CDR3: CASSGGANTGQLYF. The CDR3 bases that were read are TGTGCCAGCAGTGGGGGGGCAAACACCGGGCAGCTCTAC.

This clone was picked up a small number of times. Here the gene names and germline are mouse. The CDR3 bases that were read are TGTGCTAGCAGTAGAGAACAGTCAAACACCGGGCAGCTCTAC. It is translated as CASSREQSNTGQLY. The full-length CDR3 reads as CASSREQSNTGQLYF. The rearrangement joins TRBV17 to TRBJ2-2; no definite D call. The read terminates 1 residue ahead of where the CDR3 ends, so the germline J gene completes it. Per germline, CDR1 MNHDT and CDR2 YYDKIL. V was trimmed by 0 bases and J by 0 bases, leaving 5 bases between them. This CDR3 spans 15 amino acids.

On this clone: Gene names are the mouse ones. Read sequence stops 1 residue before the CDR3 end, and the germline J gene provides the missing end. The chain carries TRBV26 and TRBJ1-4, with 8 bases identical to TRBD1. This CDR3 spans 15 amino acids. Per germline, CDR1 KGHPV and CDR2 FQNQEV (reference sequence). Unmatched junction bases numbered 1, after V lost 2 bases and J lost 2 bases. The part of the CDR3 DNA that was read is TGTGCCAGCAGTCTGAGACAGGGGTCCAACGAAAGATTATTT. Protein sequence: CASSLRQGSNERLF. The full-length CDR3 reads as CASSLRQGSNERLFF.

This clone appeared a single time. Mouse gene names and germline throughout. The covered CDR3 bases are TGTGCCAGCAGCTTCAGGGGGGGTAGTCAAAACACCTTGTAC. It codes for CASSFRGGSQNTLY. The CDR3, in full, reads CASSFRGGSQNTLYF. The V and J genes are TRBV3 and TRBJ2-4, with D perhaps TRBD1 or TRBD2 (7 bases each). The CDR3 end falls 1 residue outside the read, so it is completed with the germline J gene. The CDR3 is made up of 15 amino acids. V lost 3 bases and J 0 bases, leaving 10 bases between the germline ends. Germline CDR1 SNHLY, CDR2 FYNGKV (reference sequence). The full variable domain, completed using reference TRBV3 and TRBJ2-4, is GPKVLQIPSHQIIDMGQMVTLNCDPVSNHLYFYWYKQILGQQMEFLVNFYNGKVMEKSKLFKDQFSVERPDGSYFTLKIQPTALEDSAVYFCASSFRGGSQNTLYFGAGTRLSVL.